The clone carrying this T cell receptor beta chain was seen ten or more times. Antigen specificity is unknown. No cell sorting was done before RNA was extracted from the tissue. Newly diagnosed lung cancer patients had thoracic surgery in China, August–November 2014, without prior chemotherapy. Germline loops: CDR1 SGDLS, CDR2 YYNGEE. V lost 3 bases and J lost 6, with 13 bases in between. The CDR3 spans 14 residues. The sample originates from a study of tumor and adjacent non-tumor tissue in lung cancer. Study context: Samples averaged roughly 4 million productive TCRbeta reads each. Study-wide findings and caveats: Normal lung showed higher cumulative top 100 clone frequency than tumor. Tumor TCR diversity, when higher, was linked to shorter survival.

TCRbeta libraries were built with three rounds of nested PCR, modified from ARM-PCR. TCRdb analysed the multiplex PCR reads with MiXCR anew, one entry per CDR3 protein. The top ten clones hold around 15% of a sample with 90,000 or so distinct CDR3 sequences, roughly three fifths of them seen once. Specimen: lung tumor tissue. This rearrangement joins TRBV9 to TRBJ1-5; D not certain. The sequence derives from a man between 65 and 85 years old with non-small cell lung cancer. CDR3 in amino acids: CASSGGGEGQPQHF. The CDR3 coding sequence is TGTGCCAGCAGCGGGGGTGGGGAGGGTCAGCCCCAGCATTTT.